The 16 T cell receptor beta chains below come from one sample, sequenced in a study of cytomegalovirus exposure and HLA in healthy donors. Repertoires were generated with immunoSEQ multiplex PCR, while TCRdb's copy carries only in-frame clones and drops some. The repertoire consists of about 400,000 clones, with about nine tenths occurring once and the leading ten covering around 0.8%. The material sequenced was PBMCs. These receptor sequences come from a woman younger than 35 in good health and CMV-seronegative.

The CDR3 spells CASSLGSSSQGGNTIYF. The CDR3 coding sequence is TGTGCCAGCAGCTTGGGTTCCTCGTCCCAGGGTGGAAACACCATATATTTT. The chain links TRBV5-4 to TRBJ1-3; the D gene is possibly TRBD1 (5 bases). Germline V lookup: CDR1 SGHNT, CDR2 YYREEE (reference sequence). This CDR3 is 17 amino acids long. Between the trimmed V and J ends, which lost 0 bases and 3 bases, there was a span of 16 bases.

In the case of this clone: A read error is likely, as this CDR3 ends without the conserved phenylalanine or tryptophan. No DNA is shown, since the ends of the CDR3 on it are uncertain; the CDR3 is the one TCRdb lists. The chain is built from TRBV5-1 and TRBJ2-7; TRBD2, the table's D call, lacks a check against the DNA. Germline V gene lookup returns CDR1 SGHRS and CDR2 YFSETQ. The CDR3 spans 13 amino acids, including both terminal residues. The CDR3 sequence: CASTQRGGSGSST.

In this sample, this clone turned up a few times. V usage is TRBV5-1 and J usage is TRBJ1-4; 7 bases match TRBD1. Germline assignment: CDR1 SGHRS and CDR2 YFSETQ. This CDR3 is 16 amino acids long. V dropped 2 bases and J dropped 5; count of bases not matched to a gene: 9. The chain's CDR3 is CASSLVSGTDNEKLFF. CDR3 bases: TGCGCCAGCAGCTTAGTCTCCGGGACAGACAATGAAAAACTGTTTTTT.

V gene TRBV4-1 combines with J gene TRBJ2-3; 14 positions match TRBD2. This CDR3 is built from 15 residues. CDR1 is MGHRA, CDR2 YSYEKL, per germline. V was pared by 4 bases and J by 5 bases, with 2 bases of the junction left unmatched. The CDR3 DNA is TGCGCCAGCAGCCGACTAGCGGGGGGGCAAGATACGCAGTATTTT. This gives the protein CASSRLAGGQDTQYF.

The J gene is TRBJ2-7, the V gene TRBV25-1; 7 nucleotides line up with TRBD1. V dropped 5 bases and J dropped 2; count of bases not matched to a gene: 6. CDR3 length equals 14 residues. Germline lookup yields CDR1 MGHDK and CDR2 SYGVNS. CDR3 sequence reads: CASSPWTGTYEQYF. For the CDR3, the DNA is TGTGCCAGCAGTCCATGGACAGGTACCTACGAGCAGTACTTC.

This rearrangement joins TRBV6-4 to TRBJ1-5, with D tentatively TRBD1 (5 bases). The V and J ends lost 2 bases and 4 bases respectively, with 9 bases between them. This CDR3 has 14 residues. The germline V gene encodes CDR1 MRHNA and CDR2 SNTAGT. The CDR3 DNA follows: TGTGCCAGCAGTGACGGAGGGGAAAATCAGCCCCAGCATTTT. This codes for CASSDGGENQPQHF.

CDR3 protein: CASSGTSASYNEQFF. Written as DNA, the CDR3 is TGTGCCAGCAGCGGGACTAGCGCCTCCTACAATGAGCAGTTCTTC. This chain connects TRBV9 to TRBJ2-1; 9 bases are shared with TRBD2. Per the germline V gene, CDR1 is SGDLS and CDR2 is YYNGEE. V lost 3 bases, J lost 0 bases, and 1 base stayed unmatched. The CDR3 is 15 residues long. Based on the CDR3 plus reference TRBV9 and TRBJ2-1, the full variable domain is DSGVTQTPKHLITATGQRVTLRCSPRSGDLSVYWYQQSLDQGLQFLIQYYNGEERAKGNILERFSAQQFPDLHSELNLSSLELGDSALYFCASSGTSASYNEQFFGPGTRLTVL.

The V call is TRBV13, the J call TRBJ2-6, with TRBD1 identical over 7 bases. Germline CDR1 reads PRHDT; CDR2 reads FYEKMQ (reference sequence). Germline trimming cut 5 bases from V and 0 bases from J; bases unmatched to any gene: 7. The CDR3 spans 17 residues. The chain's CDR3 is CASSLRTGASGANVLTF. CDR3 DNA: TGTGCCAGCAGCCTAAGGACAGGCGCCTCTGGGGCCAACGTCCTGACTTTC.

This chain links TRBV6-1 with TRBJ1-1, with unresolved D. Trimming took 6 bases from V and 2 from J, leaving 16 bases between them. CDR3 length: 15 residues. Germline V gene data show CDR1 as MNHNS and CDR2 as SASEGT. The CDR3 sequence: CASRSIVQRNTEAFF. CDR3 sequence (DNA): TGTGCCAGCAGAAGTATTGTACAGAGAAACACTGAAGCTTTCTTT.

J is TRBJ2-1 and V is TRBV9; D is possibly TRBD2 (5 bases). The V and J ends lost 0 bases and 8 bases respectively, with 12 bases between them. This CDR3 is built from 14 residues. The germline gives CDR1 SGDLS, CDR2 YYNGEE. In nucleotides, the CDR3 is TGTGCCAGCAGCGTAGCTCCATCGGAGGATGAGCAGTTCTTC. It codes for CASSVAPSEDEQFF.

The genes are TRBV4-1 and TRBJ2-1; tentatively, D is TRBD2 (5 bases). V was cut by 4 bases and J by 0 bases, with 13 bases left in between. CDR1 and CDR2 (germline): MGHRA, YSYEKL. The CDR3 contains 16 residues. The CDR3 DNA reads as TGCGCCAGCAGCCGGATAGGACTGGGCTCCTACAATGAGCAGTTCTTC. It yields the protein CASSRIGLGSYNEQFF.

CDR3 region: CASSLERGPSDTQYF. The DNA for the CDR3 is TGTGCCAGCAGCTTGGAGCGGGGGCCCTCAGATACGCAGTATTTT. The rearrangement uses TRBV5-4 and TRBJ2-3; 8 bases map to TRBD2. With V trimmed by 0 bases and J by 4 bases, 4 bases remained unmatched. Germline CDR1 SGHNT, CDR2 YYREEE (reference sequence). This CDR3 has 15 amino acids.

The chain employs TRBV30 and TRBJ2-3, with D possibly being TRBD1 (5 bases). The CDR3 spans 12 residues. Germline assignment: CDR1 GTSNPN and CDR2 SVGIG (reference sequence). The V end lost 6 bases, the J end lost 1 base, and 8 bases lay between the germline ends. The CDR3 loop is CACGHGTDTQYF. CDR3 in DNA: TGTGCCTGTGGACATGGCACAGATACGCAGTATTTT. The entire variable domain, with the rest obtained from reference TRBV30 and TRBJ2-3, is as follows: SQTIHQWPATLVQPVGSPLSLECTVEGTSNPNLYWYRQAAGRGLQLLFYSVGIGQISSEVPQNLSASRPQDRQFILSSKKLLLSDSGFYLCACGHGTDTQYFGPGTRLTVL.

The CDR3 DNA reads TGTGCCAGCTCACCTCGGGACAGGGCTTTTGAAGCTTTCTTT. This encodes CASSPRDRAFEAFF. The chain joins TRBV18 to TRBJ1-1; 9 nucleotides line up with TRBD1. The CDR3 extends over 14 amino acids. Germline lookup yields CDR1 KGHSH and CDR2 LQKENI. The junction had 6 bases not matched to a gene; V was cut back by 3 bases and J by 7 bases.

V and J are TRBV7-8 and TRBJ1-1; unclear D gene. The germline gives CDR1 SGHVS, CDR2 FQNEAQ. Trimming stripped 5 bases from V and 1 base from J, with 11 bases between. CDR3 length: 14 amino acids. CDR3 DNA: TGTGCCAGCAGCCCATTTGCAGGGAACACTGAAGCTTTCTTT. This sequence encodes CASSPFAGNTEAFF.

The chain uses TRBV6-1 and TRBJ1-5; possible D gene TRBD1, 6 bases. Per the germline V gene, CDR1 is MNHNS and CDR2 is SASEGT. The CDR3 sequence is 15 residues long. Trimming took 4 bases from V and 0 from J, leaving 10 bases between them. The DNA of the CDR3 is TGTGCCAGCAGTGGGACAGCAAATAGCAATCAGCCCCAGCATTTT. Translated, it gives CASSGTANSNQPQHF.